This TCR beta chain came from a study of T cell responses to AZD1222 COVID-19 vaccine (dated by TCRdb to about 2021). General notes on the study: TCR sequencing was performed for approximately 240 trial participants, of whom some 200 were given two doses of AZD1222 and roughly 25 were given two doses of MenACWY control vaccine. Trial participants were enrolled by age into subgroups of 18-55, 56-69 and 70-plus years, and around 140, 26 and 57 TCR-sequenced participants, respectively, were included in these subgroups. What the study reported, not specific to this receptor: Reportedly, close to half of the unique spike-specific TCRs recognized epitopes lying outside the regions that are mutated in the B.1.351 and B.1.1.7 variants. Only six or seven AZD1222 recipients were SARS-CoV-2 seropositive at baseline, limiting conclusions about previously exposed vaccinees. Spike-specific TCR breadth and depth rose significantly after two AZD1222 doses compared with day 0 and with MenACWY recipients. Participants were mostly white British, with more females than males. The authors suggested clonal diversity may have been underestimated. CD4 TCRs associated with the vaccine covered the entire spike protein, and the dominant responses were in regions 160-218 and 743-854. No day 14 peak-response samples were available, so repertoires were characterized only after the peak T cell response. The 56-69-year group was small, and its depth increase did not reach significance, likely because of low power.

There are a few counts of this clone. The clone's antigen remains unknown. There are no base qualities to consult, and no much larger clone falls within one base. The CDR3 regions of human TCRbeta chains were subjected to immunosequencing. In the authors' own workflow: Repertoire TCRs were checked for matches against a reference library of SARS-CoV-2-specific TCRs that had been generated using the MIRA antigen-specificity platform. Breadth was defined as the fraction of unique TCRs that were SARS-CoV-2-associated. Depth was defined as the fraction of total T cells that were SARS-CoV-2-associated. Using the MIRA data, every spike-specific TCR was mapped to the spike region that the TCR reacted to and assigned to either a CD4 or a CD8 class. Log10-transformed breadth and depth values were compared by one-way ANOVA with Sidak's multiple comparisons tests. Drawn from immuneACCESS, this table holds only the in-frame rearrangements with V and J called that TCRdb kept. Clones are partly lost; checked studies trace under half to an unresolved V gene and leave the rest unexplained. The DNA was the basis for D and trimming; V, J and clone size are from that table. The sample records about 140,000 clones, 90% to 95% of which are singletons. Clones ranked in the top ten supply approximately 7% of the sample.

The sample's time point label is to be understood as: about 28 days (+/-7) after the second vaccine dose. Because spike-specific TCR depth and breadth did not differ between the two schedules, AZD1222 recipients who got a second dose at roughly 4 weeks were pooled with those who got a second dose at roughly 12 weeks. Vaccinee samples came from UK trials COV001 and COV002, including a single-blind randomized controlled phase 2/3 trial of AZD1222 (ChAdOx1 nCoV-19) in healthy adults. For TCRbeta chain sequencing, PBMC samples were collected from trial participants at day 0 and at day 28 after the second dose. The receptor was derived from an adult who received the AZD1222 COVID-19 vaccine. The specimen comprised peripheral blood, sampled 28 days after the second AZD1222 dose.

At the DNA level, the sequence is TGTGCCAGCAGTTTATCTCTGGGGGGCGAGCAGTACTTC. This yields the protein CASSLSLGGEQYF. The V and J segments used are TRBV27 and TRBJ2-7; tentative D gene TRBD2, with 6 bases matching. Including the terminal cysteine and phenylalanine, the CDR3 comprises 13 residues. Only the CDR3 portion is preserved as DNA: 39 bases, with reading frame beginning at the first base. V loses 0 bases of germline sequence and J loses 6 bases, and the interval between the two ends is 9 bases. Looking up the germline V gene (reference sequence) yields CDR1 MNHEY and CDR2 SMNVEV.